This T cell receptor (beta chain) derives from a study of shared clonotypes between healthy human individuals. Study-wide background: Researchers drew samples from a couple of women and a few men aged 18 to 49. CD4 naive and memory got three plates each, CD8 naive two, CD8 memory one.

As regards this clone: The antigen is not known.

Data came from immunoSEQ multiplex PCR; TCRdb stores just in-frame clones and leaves some out. The data contain approximately 530,000 clones, approximately 95% of them singletons. The CDR3 loop spans 15 amino acids. Trimming stripped 6 bases from V and 7 bases from J, with 18 bases between. Germline V gene lookup returns CDR1 MDHEN and CDR2 SYDVKM. Broader study findings: Apart from blood, nothing was sampled; tissue repertoires likely differ. In having few donors, the study represented limited genetic and exposure-history diversity.

The chain employs TRBV28 and TRBJ2-2, with D possibly being TRBD1 (6 bases). Sequencing was performed on naive CD4+ T cells sorted from blood. Subset reported: CD45RA+ positively selected. The TCR originated in a woman younger than 45 in good health. The CDR3 protein is CASRRNRETGGELFF. In DNA form, the CDR3 reads TGTGCCAGCAGACGGAACAGGGAAACGGGCGGGGAGCTGTTTTTT.